A selection of T cell receptor beta chains follows, all from one sample in a study of beta chain features in type 1 diabetes. Produced via immunoSEQ multiplex PCR; TCRdb's table is partial and in-frame only. The sample contains about 410,000 clones, approximately 15% of which appear only once. What was sequenced was naive CD4+ T cells from blood. Receptor source: a man in his thirties or forties in good health. CDR3s include the opening cysteine and the closing phenylalanine or tryptophan. A D gene is named only where the DNA matches it firmly. Rows give clone size only sometimes, using once, few, many, or a class for an expanded clone.

few	TRBJ2-2	TRBV7-9	.	CASSFDRRAGELFF	TGTGCCAGCAGCTTTGACAGGAGGGCCGGGGAGCTGTTTTTT
.	TRBJ2-3	TRBV9	.	CASSVTGRGGTDTQYF	TGTGCCAGCAGCGTCACAGGGAGAGGGGGCACAGATACGCAGTATTTT
few	TRBJ1-5	TRBV30	.	CAWSVARLQPQHF	TGTGCCTGGAGTGTCGCGCGGCTTCAGCCCCAGCATTTT
few	TRBJ2-3	TRBV7-9	.	CASSHLGDTQYF	TGTGCCAGCAGCCACCTGGGAGATACGCAGTATTTT
.	TRBJ2-2	TRBV9	.	CASSVGGRELFF	TGTGCCAGCAGCGTGGGAGGCCGGGAGCTGTTTTTT
.	TRBJ1-1	TRBV29-1	.	CSVARRDRGTEAFF	TGCAGCGTTGCACGCAGAGACCGGGGGACTGAAGCTTTCTTT
few	TRBJ2-1	TRBV10-2	.	CASSEGSGALDEQFF	TGCGCCAGCAGTGAAGGTAGCGGAGCCCTAGATGAGCAGTTCTTC
.	TRBJ2-7	TRBV27	TRBD1	CASSIMTGVGPYEQYF	TGTGCCAGCAGTATAATGACAGGGGTTGGCCCCTACGAGCAGTACTTC
few	TRBJ1-1	TRBV2	.	CASSEYWSREKAFF	TGTGCCAGCAGTGAATATTGGAGTAGGGAAAAAGCTTTCTTT
few	TRBJ1-1	TRBV29-1	.	CSVEESGFRAFF	TGCAGCGTTGAAGAGTCGGGTTTCAGAGCTTTCTTT
.	TRBJ2-3	TRBV6-1	.	CASRDLGGSADTQYF	TGTGCCAGCAGAGATCTCGGGGGTTCGGCAGATACGCAGTATTTT
few	TRBJ2-1	TRBV11-2	.	CASSQGGYNEQFF	TGTGCCAGCAGCCAGGGAGGCTACAATGAGCAGTTCTTC
few	TRBJ2-1	TRBV5-4	.	CASSLVHGNEQFF	TGTGCCAGCAGCTTGGTCCACGGCAATGAGCAGTTCTTC
few	TRBJ2-7	TRBV9	.	CASSVAGPTGTRTDEQYF	TGTGCCAGCAGCGTAGCGGGTCCGACCGGGACCCGGACCGACGAGCAGTACTTC
few	TRBJ2-3	TRBV7-3	.	CASSPRLSTDTQYF	TGTGCCAGCAGCCCCCGACTAAGCACAGATACGCAGTATTTT
.	TRBJ1-3	TRBV30	.	CAWSVIGNTIYF	TGTGCCTGGAGTGTAATTGGAAACACCATATATTTT
.	TRBJ2-1	TRBV7-9	.	CASFGVPLDNEQFF	TGTGCCAGCTTCGGGGTCCCCCTTGACAATGAGCAGTTCTTC
.	TRBJ2-3	TRBV20-1	.	CSARSIDTQYF	TGCAGTGCTAGGAGTATAGATACGCAGTATTTT
.	TRBJ2-3	TRBV11-2	.	CASSLMGGAFTQYF	TGTGCCAGCAGCTTAATGGGGGGGGCCTTTACGCAGTATTTT
.	TRBJ1-3	TRBV7-9	.	CASTPGGPNAYF	TGTGCCAGCACCCCGGGAGGGCCAAACGCATATTTT
.	TRBJ2-3	TRBV10-3	.	CAVRVADTQYF	TGTGCCGTTAGAGTGGCAGATACGCAGTATTTT
few	TRBJ1-2	TRBV4-1	.	CASSQGSAGNNYGYTF	TGCGCCAGCAGCCAAGGGAGCGCAGGAAATAACTATGGCTACACCTTC
.	TRBJ2-5	TRBV4-2	.	CASSQGGRGVETQYF	TGTGCCAGCAGCCAAGGTGGCAGGGGGGTTGAGACCCAGTACTTC
few	TRBJ2-2	TRBV6-5	TRBD2	CASSYSPSGTGELFF	TGTGCCAGCAGTTACTCGCCTAGCGGGACCGGGGAGCTGTTTTTT
.	TRBJ2-6	TRBV30	.	CAWSTGSRESGANVLTF	TGTGCCTGGAGTACAGGATCGCGGGAATCTGGGGCCAACGTCCTGACTTTC
.	TRBJ2-2	TRBV15	.	CATSRGRGGNTGELFF	TGTGCCACCAGCAGAGGGAGGGGAGGTAACACCGGGGAGCTGTTTTTT
few	TRBJ2-3	TRBV7-8	.	CASSFFGYSLRLRTDTQYF	TGTGCCAGCAGCTTTTTTGGATATTCCCTGCGACTTCGGACAGATACGCAGTATTTT
few	TRBJ2-1	TRBV5-4	.	CASSLSGDLYNEQFF	TGTGCCAGCAGCTTATCGGGAGACCTCTACAATGAGCAGTTCTTC
.	TRBJ1-2	TRBV7-3	.	CASSQTGNYGYTF	TGTGCCAGCAGCCAAACAGGAAACTATGGCTACACCTTC
.	TRBJ1-6	TRBV6-5	.	CASTRSSYNSPLHF	TGTGCCAGCACCCGGAGCTCCTATAATTCACCCCTCCACTTT
.	TRBJ1-1	TRBV4-1	TRBD1	CASSQGGQGAAFF	TGCGCCAGCAGCCAAGGGGGACAGGGGGCGGCTTTCTTT
.	TRBJ1-1	TRBV7-9	.	CASSNLGYTEAFF	TGTGCCAGCAGCAACCTGGGGTACACTGAAGCTTTCTTT
many	TRBJ2-1	TRBV21-1	.	CASSKTDKQFF	TGTGCCAGCAGCAAAACGGATAAGCAGTTCTTC
.	TRBJ1-5	TRBV4-3	.	CASSQDRQSNQPQHF	TGCGCCAGCAGCCAAGATCGCCAGAGCAATCAGCCCCAGCATTTT
.	TRBJ1-2	TRBV29-1	.	CSVPRTGDAYGYTF	TGCAGCGTTCCTCGGACCGGTGACGCCTATGGCTACACCTTC
few	TRBJ2-3	TRBV2	.	CASSGLLDTQYF	TGTGCCAGCAGTGGTTTGCTGGATACGCAGTATTTT
few	TRBJ2-5	TRBV18	.	CASSQETQYF	TGTGCCAGCTCGCAAGAGACCCAGTACTTC
.	TRBJ2-3	TRBV5-6	TRBD2	CASSGRLAPTDTQYF	TGTGCCAGCAGCGGAAGACTAGCGCCCACAGATACGCAGTATTTT
few	TRBJ1-2	TRBV14	TRBD1	CASSHLGTAFYGYTF	TGTGCCAGCAGCCACTTAGGGACAGCTTTCTATGGCTACACCTTC
few	TRBJ2-5	TRBV2	.	CASSAGTFNQETQYF	TGTGCCAGCAGTGCAGGGACCTTCAATCAAGAGACCCAGTACTTC
few	TRBJ2-3	TRBV28	TRBD1	CASSLRTGKDTQYF	TGTGCCAGCAGTTTACGGACAGGGAAAGATACGCAGTATTTT
few	TRBJ2-4	TRBV7-8	TRBD1	CASSLSRADRALAKNIQYF	TGTGCCAGCAGCTTAAGTCGAGCAGACAGGGCCCTAGCCAAAAACATTCAGTACTTC
few	TRBJ1-1	TRBV29-1	.	CSAGPGGGNTEAFF	TGCAGCGCAGGACCCGGTGGGGGCAACACTGAAGCTTTCTTT
.	TRBJ1-3	TRBV4-3	.	CASSQDIGTAANSGNTIYF	TGCGCCAGCAGCCAAGATATTGGGACCGCGGCCAACTCTGGAAACACCATATATTTT
.	TRBJ2-4	TRBV7-2	TRBD1	CASSLDRGIQYF	TGTGCCAGCAGCTTAGACAGGGGCATTCAGTACTTC
.	TRBJ2-7	TRBV15	.	CATSRDSDYEQYF	TGTGCCACCAGCAGAGACTCAGATTACGAGCAGTACTTC
.	TRBJ2-1	TRBV7-8	.	CASSRGGGIQFF	TGTGCCAGCAGCCGAGGGGGCGGGATCCAGTTCTTC
.	TRBJ2-3	TRBV18	TRBD2	CASSPPNGGSTDTQYF	TGTGCCAGCTCACCACCAAACGGGGGGAGCACAGATACGCAGTATTTT
few	TRBJ2-1	TRBV7-2	.	CASSLMHLEQFF	TGTGCCAGCAGCTTAATGCACCTTGAGCAGTTCTTC
.	TRBJ2-3	TRBV9	TRBD2	CASSVLLAGGDTQYF	TGTGCCAGCAGCGTTCTTCTAGCGGGGGGAGATACGCAGTATTTT
.	TRBJ2-3	TRBV5-4	.	CASMSQSSGPDTQYF	TGTGCCAGCATGAGTCAGAGCTCCGGGCCAGATACGCAGTATTTT
few	TRBJ2-2	TRBV7-3	.	CASSLTGTGELFF	TGTGCCAGCAGCTTAACGGGCACCGGGGAGCTGTTTTTT
few	TRBJ2-3	TRBV9	.	CASSVVDSGTDTQYF	TGTGCCAGCAGCGTAGTGGATAGTGGCACAGATACGCAGTATTTT
.	TRBJ1-2	TRBV15	TRBD1	CATSSPGGWDYGYTF	TGTGCCACCAGCAGCCCAGGGGGCTGGGACTATGGCTACACCTTC
.	TRBJ1-2	TRBV7-2	.	CASSTTRLYGYTF	TGTGCCAGCAGCACGACAAGACTCTATGGCTACACCTTC
few	TRBJ2-1	TRBV11-2	TRBD2	CASSLASGGYNEQFF	TGTGCCAGCAGCTTAGCTAGCGGGGGATACAATGAGCAGTTCTTC
.	TRBJ2-7	TRBV25-1	.	CASSESGSLSYEQYF	TGTGCCAGCAGTGAATCAGGCAGTCTTTCCTACGAGCAGTACTTC
few	TRBJ1-1	TRBV5-4	.	CASSKSWDTEAFF	TGTGCCAGCAGTAAGTCCTGGGACACTGAAGCTTTCTTT
.	TRBJ2-5	TRBV18	.	CASSPAGETQYF	TGTGCCAGCTCACCAGCGGGGGAGACCCAGTACTTC